The 14 T cell receptor beta chains given below trace back to one sample, sequenced in a study of cytomegalovirus exposure and HLA in healthy donors (TCRdb year 2017). Library construction relied on the immunoSEQ multiplex PCR assay. Held by TCRdb, this immuneACCESS table contains in-frame sequences only and omits some clones. Under half of the omission traces to an unresolved V gene where checked; the cause of the rest is unknown. Here the sample has about 120,000 clones; roughly 87% occur a single time. In total, the top ten clones hold under 2% of the sample. The sequenced material came from PBMCs. All receptors come from a woman between 18 and 29 years old in good health and CMV-seronegative.

The chain combines TRBV5-4 with TRBJ1-1, with 10 bases that match TRBD1. This CDR3 comprises 15 residues. Unmatched junction bases numbered 5, after V lost 3 bases and J lost 3 bases. The germline V gene encodes CDR1 SGHNT and CDR2 YYREEE (reference sequence). The CDR3, as DNA: TGTGCCAGCAGCTCGTGGACAGGGGGGGACACTGAAGCTTTCTTT. Protein product: CASSSWTGGDTEAFF.

The rearrangement uses TRBV6-1 and TRBJ1-5; unclear D gene. V was trimmed by 4 bases and J by 0 bases, leaving 13 bases between them. This CDR3 region has 16 residues. Germline V gives CDR1 MNHNS, CDR2 SASEGT. The CDR3 region is CASSVTDLDSNQPQHF. CDR3 sequence (DNA): TGTGCCAGCAGTGTAACAGATCTTGATAGCAATCAGCCCCAGCATTTT.

J is TRBJ1-2 and V is TRBV4-2, with TRBD1 as a possible D gene (5 bases). Trimming left V 0 bases short and J 2 bases short, with 10 bases between. Germline lookup yields CDR1 LGHNA and CDR2 YNFKEQ. The CDR3 spans 15 residues. This CDR3 is CASSQDQGRNYGYTF. CDR3 in DNA: TGTGCCAGCAGCCAAGATCAGGGCAGGAACTATGGCTACACCTTC.

The rearrangement links TRBV9 to TRBJ1-2; 9 bases align to TRBD1. The CDR3 is made up of 16 amino acids. J lost 2 bases, V lost 3 bases, and 8 bases had no gene match. From germline, CDR1 is SGDLS and CDR2 YYNGEE. CDR3: CASSGTGTGPNYGYTF. CDR3 bases: TGTGCCAGCAGCGGTACCGGGACAGGGCCCAACTATGGCTACACCTTC. Together with reference TRBV9 and TRBJ1-2, the CDR3 gives the full variable domain: DSGVTQTPKHLITATGQRVTLRCSPRSGDLSVYWYQQSLDQGLQFLIQYYNGEERAKGNILERFSAQQFPDLHSELNLSSLELGDSALYFCASSGTGTGPNYGYTFGSGTRLTVV.

This clone was observed once. This chain joins TRBV29-1 and TRBJ2-6; D perhaps matches TRBD2 (5 bases). The CDR3 is 16 residues long. Germline V lookup: CDR1 SQVTM, CDR2 ANQGSEA. The V end lost 7 bases, the J end lost 0 bases, and 16 bases lay between the germline ends. CDR3 sequence (DNA): TGCAGCGCAGCCGCGGGTAAAAGCTCTGGGGCCAACGTCCTGACTTTC. Translation gives CSAAAGKSSGANVLTF.

V and J are TRBV9 and TRBJ1-2; the match to TRBD1 covers 10 bases. Germline CDR1 reads SGDLS; CDR2 reads YYNGEE. This CDR3 comprises 16 residues. Trimming took 4 bases from V and 2 from J; bases not matched to a gene: 8. CDR3 amino acids: CASSRSGTGVNYGYTF. The CDR3 DNA follows: TGTGCCAGCAGCCGATCCGGGACAGGGGTAAACTATGGCTACACCTTC.

The rearrangement uses TRBV11-3 and TRBJ2-2; the D gene is possibly TRBD2 (6 bases). The germline V and J ends were trimmed by 4 bases and 7 bases, with 10 bases remaining between them. Germline assignment: CDR1 SGHNT and CDR2 YENEEA. CDR3 length: 13 residues. The CDR3 sequence is CASSSPGVGELFF. The CDR3 bases are TGTGCCAGCAGCTCCCCGGGAGTCGGGGAGCTGTTTTTT.

This clone was observed a few times. The V and J genes are TRBV12-2 and TRBJ2-7; TRBD2 is the table's D call, not checked against the DNA. TRBV12-2 is deemed a pseudogene. The CDR3 runs to 13 residues. The CDR3 here is CASRLDGVYEQYF. CDR3 DNA sequence: TGTGCAAGTCGCTTGGACGGGGTCTACGAGCAGTACTTC.

The chain employs TRBV6-5 and TRBJ1-6; 8 nucleotides align to TRBD1. The CDR3 covers 14 residues. In germline, CDR1 is MNHEY, CDR2 SVGAGI. The trim removed 6 bases at V and 9 bases at J, leaving 7 bases unmatched. CDR3 in DNA: TGTGCCAGCAGCCACGGACAGGGTGGTTCACCCCTCCACTTT. Translating it yields CASSHGQGGSPLHF.

This rearrangement joins TRBV5-1 to TRBJ2-3, with 8 bases matching TRBD2. Germline CDR1 reads SGHRS; CDR2 reads YFSETQ. The CDR3 covers 20 residues. The junction had 17 bases not matched to a gene; V was cut back by 2 bases and J by 0 bases. The CDR3 DNA follows: TGCGCCAGCAGCTTAATAGGACGGGAGGGCCAGGGTGCTAGCACAGATACGCAGTATTTT. Translated: CASSLIGREGQGASTDTQYF.

V is TRBV4-3 and J is TRBJ2-7; TRBD1 agrees at 8 bases. The length of the CDR3 is 14 residues. The germline V gene has CDR1 LGHNA and CDR2 YSLEER. The V and J ends lost 4 bases and 6 bases, in that order; junction bases with no gene match: 8. Written as DNA, the CDR3 is TGCGCCAGCAGCCTTCAGGGGGCAGACAGCGAGCAGTACTTC. As protein: CASSLQGADSEQYF.

This clone was counted a single time. The genes are TRBV6-9 and TRBJ2-7, with 7 bases aligning to TRBD2. CDR3 length equals 18 residues. The junction had 21 bases not matched to a gene; V was cut back by 5 bases and J by 5 bases. Germline CDR1 reads MNHGY; CDR2 reads SVAAGI. CDR3 coding DNA: TGTGCCAGCAGTCCTGAAGGACCCCCTCATCGGGGGGTCCACGAGCAGTACTTC. Translated: CASSPEGPPHRGVHEQYF.

The chain carries TRBV29-1 and TRBJ1-5, with no clear D. Germline V gene lookup returns CDR1 SQVTM and CDR2 ANQGSEA. There are 15 residues in the CDR3. Trimming cost V 1 base and J 2 bases, with 12 bases left between them. The CDR3 reads CSVEVARSGNQPQHF. CDR3 nucleotide sequence: TGCAGCGTTGAAGTGGCCAGGTCGGGCAATCAGCCCCAGCATTTT.

This clone came up a few times. The chain couples TRBV7-6 to TRBJ2-3; TRBD2 is a possible D gene (5 bases). Trimming left V 4 bases short and J 3 bases short, with 14 bases between. This CDR3 comprises 15 residues. Germline V gene data show CDR1 as SGHVS and CDR2 as FNYEAQ. The CDR3 here is CASSWTGIRTDTQYF. CDR3 nucleotide sequence: TGTGCCAGCAGCTGGACCGGGATTAGGACAGATACGCAGTATTTT.